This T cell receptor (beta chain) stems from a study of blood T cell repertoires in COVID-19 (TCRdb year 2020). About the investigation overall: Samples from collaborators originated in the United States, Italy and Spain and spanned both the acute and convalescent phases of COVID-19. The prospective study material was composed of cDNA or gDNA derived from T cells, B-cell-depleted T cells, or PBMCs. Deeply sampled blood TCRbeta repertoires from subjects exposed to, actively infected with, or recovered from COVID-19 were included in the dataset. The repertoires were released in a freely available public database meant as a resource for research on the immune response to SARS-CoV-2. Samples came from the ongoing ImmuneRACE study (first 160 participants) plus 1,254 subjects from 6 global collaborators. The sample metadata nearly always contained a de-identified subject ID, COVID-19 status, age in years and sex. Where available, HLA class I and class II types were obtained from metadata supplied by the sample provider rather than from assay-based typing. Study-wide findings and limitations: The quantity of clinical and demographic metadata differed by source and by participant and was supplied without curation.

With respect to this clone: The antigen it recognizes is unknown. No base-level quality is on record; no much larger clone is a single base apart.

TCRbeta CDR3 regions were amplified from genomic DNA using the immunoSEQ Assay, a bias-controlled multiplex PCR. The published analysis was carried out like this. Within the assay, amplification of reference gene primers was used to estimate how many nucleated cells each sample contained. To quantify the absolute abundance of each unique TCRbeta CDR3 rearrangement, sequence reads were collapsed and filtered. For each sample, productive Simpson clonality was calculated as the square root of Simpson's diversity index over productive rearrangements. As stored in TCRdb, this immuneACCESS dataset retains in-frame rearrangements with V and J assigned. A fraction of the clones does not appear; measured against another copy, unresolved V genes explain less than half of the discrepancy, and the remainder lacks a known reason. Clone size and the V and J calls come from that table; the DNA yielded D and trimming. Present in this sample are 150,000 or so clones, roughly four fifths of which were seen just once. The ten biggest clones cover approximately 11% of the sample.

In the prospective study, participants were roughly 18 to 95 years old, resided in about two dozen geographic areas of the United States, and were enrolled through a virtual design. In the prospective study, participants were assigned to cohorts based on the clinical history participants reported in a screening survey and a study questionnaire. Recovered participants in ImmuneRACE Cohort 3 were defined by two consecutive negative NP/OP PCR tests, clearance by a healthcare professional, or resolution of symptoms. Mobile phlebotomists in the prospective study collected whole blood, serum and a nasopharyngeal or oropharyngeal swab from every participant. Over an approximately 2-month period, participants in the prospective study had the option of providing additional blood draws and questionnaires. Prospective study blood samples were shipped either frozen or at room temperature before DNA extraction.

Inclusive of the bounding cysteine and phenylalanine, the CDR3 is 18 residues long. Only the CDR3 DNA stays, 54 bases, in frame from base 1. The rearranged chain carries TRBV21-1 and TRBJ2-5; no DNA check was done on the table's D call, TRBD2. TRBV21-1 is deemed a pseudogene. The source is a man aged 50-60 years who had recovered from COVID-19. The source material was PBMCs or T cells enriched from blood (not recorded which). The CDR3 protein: CASSKSPLDAGGQETQYF. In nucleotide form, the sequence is TGTGCCAGCAGCAAATCGCCCTTAGACGCGGGGGGGCAAGAGACCCAGTACTTC.